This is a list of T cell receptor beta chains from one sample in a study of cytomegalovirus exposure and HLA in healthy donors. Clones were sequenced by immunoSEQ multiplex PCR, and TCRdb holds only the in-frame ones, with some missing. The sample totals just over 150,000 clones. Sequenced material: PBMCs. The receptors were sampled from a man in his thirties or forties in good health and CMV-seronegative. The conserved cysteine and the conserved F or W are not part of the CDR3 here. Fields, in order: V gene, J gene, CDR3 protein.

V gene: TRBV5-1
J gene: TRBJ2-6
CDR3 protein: ASSFAQGAGANVLT

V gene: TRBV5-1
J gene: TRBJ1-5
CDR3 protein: ASSLESGNNQPQH

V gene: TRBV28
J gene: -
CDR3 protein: ASVENYEQY

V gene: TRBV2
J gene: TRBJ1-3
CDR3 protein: ASMGQGMFSGNTIY

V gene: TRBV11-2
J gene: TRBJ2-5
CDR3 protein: ASSLEGETQY

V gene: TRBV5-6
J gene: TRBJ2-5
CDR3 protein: ASTVGQAQETQY

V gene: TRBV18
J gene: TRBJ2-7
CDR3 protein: ASSPRTGGYEQY

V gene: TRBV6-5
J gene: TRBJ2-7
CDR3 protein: ASSYSGGADEQY

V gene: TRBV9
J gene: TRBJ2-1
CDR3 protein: ASSLQTSGFMSYNEQF

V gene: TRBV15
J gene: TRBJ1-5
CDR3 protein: ATSREEGLGNQPQH

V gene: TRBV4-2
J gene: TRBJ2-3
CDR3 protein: ASSQDAGLAETDTQY

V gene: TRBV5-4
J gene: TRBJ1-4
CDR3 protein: ASSLEGRNEKLF

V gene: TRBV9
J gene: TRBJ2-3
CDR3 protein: ASSVSPQVSTDTQY

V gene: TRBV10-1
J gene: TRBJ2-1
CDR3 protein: ASSEAGGYNEQF

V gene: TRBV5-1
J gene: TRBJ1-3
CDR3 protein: ASSATGTPGDTIY

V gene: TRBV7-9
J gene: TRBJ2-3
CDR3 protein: ASSLSPGKGTDTQY

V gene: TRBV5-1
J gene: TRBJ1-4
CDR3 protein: ASSLVAGTVNEKLF

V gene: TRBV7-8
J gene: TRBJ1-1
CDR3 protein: ASNQGGDTEAF

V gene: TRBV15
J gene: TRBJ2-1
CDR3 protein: ATASGTGSSNEQF

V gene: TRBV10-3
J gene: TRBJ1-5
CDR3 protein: AISDGGQGSNQPQH

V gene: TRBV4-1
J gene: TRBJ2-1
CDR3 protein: ASSQGRGGVSYNEQF

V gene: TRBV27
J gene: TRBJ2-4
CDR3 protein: ASSLGQLAKNIQY

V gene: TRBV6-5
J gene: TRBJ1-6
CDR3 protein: ASSYGDRNSPLH

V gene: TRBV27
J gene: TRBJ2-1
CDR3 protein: ASKEANNEQF